There are a few counts of the clone carrying this TCR beta chain. Input was about 616 ng to 6,500 ng of genomic DNA from tumor or blood. This CDR3 comprises 14 residues. Looked up from germline, CDR1 is MNHNS and CDR2 is SASEGT. V shed 1 base and J shed 8 bases, with 14 bases lying between them. Sequenced by immunoSEQ multiplex PCR; TCRdb stores in-frame clones only, minus some. The sample consists of tens of thousands of clones, about four fifths of them appearing once. This entry belongs to a study of T cells in tumors after PD-1 blockade. Study background: Each patient got pembrolizumab 200 mg every 3 weeks or cemiplimab 350 mg every 2 weeks. Daily vismodegib 150 mg continued in a subset of anti-PD-1-treated patients.

The receptor was isolated from a human donor with basal cell carcinoma. The chain combines TRBV6-1 with TRBJ1-2; D is undetermined. The starting material was PBMCs, obtained before anti-PD-1 treatment. CDR3 nucleotides: TGTGCCAGCAGTGAAGTGGCGGGAGTCTCGGGCTACACCTTC. The encoded protein is CASSEVAGVSGYTF.